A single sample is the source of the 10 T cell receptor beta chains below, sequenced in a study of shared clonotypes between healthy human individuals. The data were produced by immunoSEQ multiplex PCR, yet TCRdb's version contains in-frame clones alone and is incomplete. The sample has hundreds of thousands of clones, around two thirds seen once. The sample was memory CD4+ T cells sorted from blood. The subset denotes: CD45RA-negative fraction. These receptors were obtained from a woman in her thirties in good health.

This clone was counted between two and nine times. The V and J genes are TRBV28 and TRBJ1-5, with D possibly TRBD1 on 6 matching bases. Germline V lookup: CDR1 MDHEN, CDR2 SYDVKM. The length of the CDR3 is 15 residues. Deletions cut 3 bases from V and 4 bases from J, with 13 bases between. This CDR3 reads CASSFSGAHNQPQHF. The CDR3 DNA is TGTGCCAGCAGTTTTTCAGGGGCGCATAATCAGCCCCAGCATTTT.

DNA of the CDR3: TGTGCCAGCTCACCACGAGGACGGGAGCTCGGGGATACGCAGTATTTT. This encodes CASSPRGRELGDTQYF. This rearrangement joins TRBV18 to TRBJ2-3; a weak D match, TRBD2 (6 bases). The CDR3 has 16 residues. Trimming pared 1 base from V and 6 bases from J, leaving 17 bases between. CDR1 and CDR2 from the germline V gene are KGHSH and LQKENI.

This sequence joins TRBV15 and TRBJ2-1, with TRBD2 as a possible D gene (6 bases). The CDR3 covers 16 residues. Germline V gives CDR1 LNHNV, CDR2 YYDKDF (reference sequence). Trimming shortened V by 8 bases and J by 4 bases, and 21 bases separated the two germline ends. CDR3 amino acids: CATGKPGTRKYNEQFF. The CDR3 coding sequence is TGTGCCACCGGAAAACCCGGGACTCGAAAATACAATGAGCAGTTCTTC. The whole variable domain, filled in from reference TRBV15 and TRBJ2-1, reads DAMVIQNPRYQVTQFGKPVTLSCSQTLNHNVMYWYQQKSSQAPKLLFHYYDKDFNNEADTPDNFQSRRPNTSFCFLDIRSPGLGDTAMYLCATGKPGTRKYNEQFFGPGTRLTVL.

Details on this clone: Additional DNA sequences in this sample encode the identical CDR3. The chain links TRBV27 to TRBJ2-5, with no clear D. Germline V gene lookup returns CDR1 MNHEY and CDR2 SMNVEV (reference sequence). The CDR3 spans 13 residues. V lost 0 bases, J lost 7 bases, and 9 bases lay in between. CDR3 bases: TGTGCCAGCAGTTTATCGGGCCTGGGGACCCAGTACTTC. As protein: CASSLSGLGTQYF.

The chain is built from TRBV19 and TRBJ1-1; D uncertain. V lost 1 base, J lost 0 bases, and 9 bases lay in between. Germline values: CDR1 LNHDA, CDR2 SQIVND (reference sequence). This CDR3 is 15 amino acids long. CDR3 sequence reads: CASSIGRNMNTEAFF. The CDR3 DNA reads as TGTGCCAGTAGTATAGGCAGGAACATGAACACTGAAGCTTTCTTT.

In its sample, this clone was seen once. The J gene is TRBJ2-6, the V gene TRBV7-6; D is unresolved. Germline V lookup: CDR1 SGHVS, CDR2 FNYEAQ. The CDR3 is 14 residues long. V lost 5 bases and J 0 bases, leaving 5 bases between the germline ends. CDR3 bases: TGTGCCAGCAGCCCTGACTCTGGGGCCAACGTCCTGACTTTC. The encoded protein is CASSPDSGANVLTF.

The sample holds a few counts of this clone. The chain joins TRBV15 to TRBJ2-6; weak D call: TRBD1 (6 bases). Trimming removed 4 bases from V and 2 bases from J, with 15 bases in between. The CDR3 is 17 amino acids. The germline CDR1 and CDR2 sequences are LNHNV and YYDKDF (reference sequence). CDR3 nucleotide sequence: TGTGCCACCAGCACCAGGGGTATCCGGCCTGGGGCCAACGTCCTGACTTTC. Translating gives CATSTRGIRPGANVLTF.

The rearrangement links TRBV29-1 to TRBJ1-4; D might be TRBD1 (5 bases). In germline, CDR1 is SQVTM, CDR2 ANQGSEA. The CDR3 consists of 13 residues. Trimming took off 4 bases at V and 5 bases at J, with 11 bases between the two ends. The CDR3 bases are TGCAGCGTTGCCCCCAGGGAGAATGAAAAACTGTTTTTT. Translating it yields CSVAPRENEKLFF.

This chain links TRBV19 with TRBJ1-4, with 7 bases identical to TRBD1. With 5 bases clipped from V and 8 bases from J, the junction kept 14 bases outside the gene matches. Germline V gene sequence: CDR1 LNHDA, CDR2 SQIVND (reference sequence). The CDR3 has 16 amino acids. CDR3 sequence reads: CASSDRRTGAKEKLFF. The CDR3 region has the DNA TGTGCCAGTAGTGACAGAAGAACAGGGGCCAAGGAAAAACTGTTTTTT. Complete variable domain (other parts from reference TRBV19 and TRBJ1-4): DGGITQSPKYLFRKEGQNVTLSCEQNLNHDAMYWYRQDPGQGLRLIYYSQIVNDFQKGDIAEGYSVSREKKESFPLTVTSAQKNPTAFYLCASSDRRTGAKEKLFFGSGTQLSVL.

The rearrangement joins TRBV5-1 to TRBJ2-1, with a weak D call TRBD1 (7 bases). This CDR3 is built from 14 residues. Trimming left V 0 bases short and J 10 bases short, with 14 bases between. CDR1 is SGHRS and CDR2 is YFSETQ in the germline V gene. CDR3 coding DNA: TGCGCCAGCAGCTTGGTGGCAGGGGGGAAGGAGCAGTTCTTC. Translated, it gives CASSLVAGGKEQFF.